The source of this T cell receptor beta chain is a study of CD8+CD57+ T cells in acquired aplastic anemia. Background on the study: Sorted CD4+ plus CD8+ cells gave DNA averaging roughly 2.9 ug.

CDR3 and TCR beta VDJ profiling relied on genomic DNA as the template. TCRdb passed the reads through MiXCR, listing each CDR3 protein once. The data contain 450,000 to 600,000 distinct CDR3 sequences, less than 35% of them singletons. Study findings and constraints: Patient and control CD8+ Simpson's diversity was not significantly different. Overlapping CD8+ CDR3 repertoires of patients and controls contained around 30 shared sequences.

On this clonotype: Its target is not known. One end of the junction fails to match germline, which may point to a read error.

Before being chosen for sequencing, patients had shown CD8+CD57+ cell expansion by flow cytometry. This TCR was sampled from a human donor with aplastic anemia. The specimen was sorted CD4+, CD8+, or CD8+CD57+ T cells (not recorded which) from PBMCs.

The DNA of the CDR3 is TGCAGTGCTAGAGAAACAGACAGGTTCCCCTTC. Translation: CSARETDRFPF. The V call is TRBV20-1, the J call TRBJ1-2, with a possible D match to TRBD1 (6 bases). CDR3 length equals 11 residues. Germline loops: CDR1 DFQATT, CDR2 SNEGSKA (reference sequence).